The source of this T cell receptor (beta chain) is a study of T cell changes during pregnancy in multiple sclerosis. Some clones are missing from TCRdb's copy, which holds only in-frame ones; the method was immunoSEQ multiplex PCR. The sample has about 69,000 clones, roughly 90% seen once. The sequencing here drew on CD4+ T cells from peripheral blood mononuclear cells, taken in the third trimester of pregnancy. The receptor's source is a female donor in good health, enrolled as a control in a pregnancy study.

DNA for the CDR3: TGTGCCAGCAGCGTAGAACTGAAAGCGGGGGGCTACACCTTC. Its protein product is CASSVELKAGGYTF. The chain employs TRBV9 and TRBJ1-2, with unresolved D. CDR3 size: 14 residues. Per the germline V gene, CDR1 is SGDLS and CDR2 is YYNGEE. V lost 0 bases, J lost 8 bases, and 14 bases lay in between.